This T cell receptor (beta chain) was obtained from a study of cytomegalovirus exposure and HLA in healthy donors. Study-wide background: Assignment to the Caucasian-associated ancestry cluster applied to approximately 79% of the 300 to 500 genotyped donors. Whole-study results and caveats: Immune exposure was documented only through CMV serostatus.

Note on this clone: Its antigen is still unknown.

This PCR relied on a set of 60 Vbeta primers and 13 Jbeta primers. Here immunoSEQ multiplex PCR was the method, and the copy in TCRdb shows in-frame clones only, minus some. This repertoire shows some 100,000 clones, about 85% found once; its top ten account for about 3.9%. Trimming at V came to 6 bases and at J to 7 bases, leaving 5 bases not matched to a gene. CDR1 is MDHEN and CDR2 is SYDVKM in the germline V gene. The CDR3 has 12 amino acids. The receptor was derived from a man under 40 in good health and CMV-seronegative. This sequence joins TRBV28 and TRBJ2-7, with 8 bases matching TRBD2. The sample consisted of PBMCs. CDR3 protein: CASRKAGVEQYF. For the CDR3, the DNA is TGTGCCAGCAGGAAAGCGGGAGTTGAGCAGTACTTC.